This T cell receptor beta chain was obtained from a study of blood T cell repertoires in COVID-19. Study overall: Sample material is recorded as cDNA or gDNA derived from T cells, B-cell-depleted T cells, or PBMCs.

From germline, CDR1 is SEHNR and CDR2 FQNEAQ (reference sequence). With 5 bases clipped from V and 5 bases from J, the junction kept 10 bases outside the gene matches. This CDR3 has 15 amino acids. Assay used: immunoSEQ multiplex PCR; TCRdb lists only in-frame clones, some missing. The table lists under 150,000 clones, 85% to 90% of them singletons. Sequencing was carried out using peripheral blood. The origin of this receptor is a woman aged 60-70 years with active COVID-19. This chain links TRBV7-9 with TRBJ2-5; 8 bases are shared with TRBD2. CDR3 bases: TGTGCCAGCAGCCACCCGGGACTAGGGAAGGAGACCCAGTACTTC. Its translation is CASSHPGLGKETQYF.